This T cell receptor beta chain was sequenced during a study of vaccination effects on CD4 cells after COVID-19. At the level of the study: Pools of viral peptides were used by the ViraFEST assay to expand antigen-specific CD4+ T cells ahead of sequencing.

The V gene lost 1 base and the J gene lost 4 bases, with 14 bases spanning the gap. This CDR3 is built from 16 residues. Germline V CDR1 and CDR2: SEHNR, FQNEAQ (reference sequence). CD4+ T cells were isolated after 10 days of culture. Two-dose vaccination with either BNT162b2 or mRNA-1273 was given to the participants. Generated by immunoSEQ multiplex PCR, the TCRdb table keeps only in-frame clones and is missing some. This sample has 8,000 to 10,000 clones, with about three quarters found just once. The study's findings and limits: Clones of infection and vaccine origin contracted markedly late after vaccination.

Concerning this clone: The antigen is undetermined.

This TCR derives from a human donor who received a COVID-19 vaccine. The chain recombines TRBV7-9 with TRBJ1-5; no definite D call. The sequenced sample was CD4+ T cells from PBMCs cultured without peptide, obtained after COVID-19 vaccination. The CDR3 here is CASSLGVSGRNQPQHF. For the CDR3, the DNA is TGTGCCAGCAGCTTAGGCGTTAGCGGTCGTAATCAGCCCCAGCATTTT.